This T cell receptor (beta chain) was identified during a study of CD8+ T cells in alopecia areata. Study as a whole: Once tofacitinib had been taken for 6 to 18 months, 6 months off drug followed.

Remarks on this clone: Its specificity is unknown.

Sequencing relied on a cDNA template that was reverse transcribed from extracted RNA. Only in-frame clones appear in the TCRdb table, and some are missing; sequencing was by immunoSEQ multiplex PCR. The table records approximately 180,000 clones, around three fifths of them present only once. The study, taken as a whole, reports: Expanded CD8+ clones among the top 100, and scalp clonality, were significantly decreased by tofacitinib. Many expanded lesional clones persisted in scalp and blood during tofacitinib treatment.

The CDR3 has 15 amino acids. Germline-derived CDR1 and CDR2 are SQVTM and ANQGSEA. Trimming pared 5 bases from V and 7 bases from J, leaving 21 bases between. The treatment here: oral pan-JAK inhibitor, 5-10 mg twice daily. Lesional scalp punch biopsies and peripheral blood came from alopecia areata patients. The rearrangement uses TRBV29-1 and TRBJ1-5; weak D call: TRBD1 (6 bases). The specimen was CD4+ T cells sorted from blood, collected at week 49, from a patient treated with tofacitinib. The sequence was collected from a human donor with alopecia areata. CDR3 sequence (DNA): TGCAGCGTTTCCGCCGGGAACGGGGGCGGCCAGCCCCAGCATTTT. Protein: CSVSAGNGGGQPQHF.